The 3 T cell receptor beta chains in this list originate from one sample, sequenced in a study of identical twins. In TCRdb, the 5' RACE reads were re-called with MiXCR into one record per CDR3 protein. The profile covers a few hundred thousand distinct CDR3 sequences, with roughly 9% appearing a single time and 8% to 10% taken by the ten largest. Sequences were obtained from naive T cells sorted from blood. Every receptor here comes from a woman between 45 and 60 years old in good health.

A few counts support this clonotype. This chain links TRBV12-3 or TRBV12-4 with TRBJ2-5; D is possibly TRBD1 (5 bases). This CDR3 is built from 13 residues. The V end was cut by 6 bases, the J end by 5 bases, with 13 bases between. In DNA form, the CDR3 reads TGTGCCAGCAGCCTCGACAGTTTTGAGACCCAGTACTTC. This gives the protein CASSLDSFETQYF.

This clonotype was seen many times. The chain links TRBV12-3 or TRBV12-4 to TRBJ1-5; D is ambiguous. CDR3 size: 13 residues. V was clipped by 6 bases and J by 7 bases, with 13 bases between them. The DNA for the CDR3 is TGTGCCAGCAGGGCCGAAATAAAACAGCCCCAGCATTTT. Translated, it gives CASRAEIKQPQHF.

This clonotype was seen a handful of times. CDR3 sequence: CASSRGRGQGYEQYF. Here the CDR3 DNA reads TGCGCCAGCAGCCGCGGTCGGGGACAGGGTTACGAGCAGTACTTC. This rearrangement joins TRBV4-1 to TRBJ2-7, with 9 bases lining up with TRBD1. The trim removed 4 bases at V and 4 bases at J, leaving 8 bases unmatched. The CDR3 contains 15 residues. Germline V gene data show CDR1 as MGHRA and CDR2 as YSYEKL.